This T cell receptor beta chain was profiled in a study of tumor and adjacent non-tumor tissue in lung cancer. Study-level findings and limits: Compared with tumor, normal lung showed significantly lower TCR diversity.

The template was RNA from unsorted bulk tissue. The normal lung tissue was taken more than 3 cm from the tumor edge. Donors were chemotherapy-naive, newly diagnosed lung cancer surgical patients in China, August–late 2014. Three rounds of nested PCR, following a modified ARM-PCR protocol, produced the TCRbeta library. In TCRdb, the multiplex PCR reads were re-called with MiXCR into one record per CDR3 protein. The sample includes about 110,000 distinct CDR3 sequences, under 65% of them seen just once. About this clonotype itself: Its specificity is not known.

Germline-derived CDR1 and CDR2 are MNHNS and SASEGT. The CDR3 spans 14 residues. This sequence joins TRBV6-1 and TRBJ2-1; no reliable D call. The sequenced sample consisted of distant non-tumor lung tissue. The receptor was derived from a man in his sixties with non-small cell lung cancer. The CDR3 sequence: CVGTANPYYNEQFF. The CDR3 DNA reads TGTGTCGGCACGGCGAATCCCTACTACAATGAGCAGTTCTTC.